The 14 T cell receptor beta chains below all came from one sample that was sequenced in a study of shared clonotypes between healthy human individuals. Method: immunoSEQ multiplex PCR; TCRdb's copy keeps in-frame clones and lacks some. The sample holds over a million clones, 95% to 97% seen once. The specimen sequenced was naive CD4+ T cells sorted from blood. The subset was: CD45RA+ positively selected. These receptors were collected from a man aged 30-40 years in good health.

The chain recombines TRBV10-1 with TRBJ1-1; 7 bases are shared with TRBD1. With 4 bases clipped from V and 0 bases from J, the junction kept 5 bases outside the gene matches. The CDR3 sequence is 15 residues long. CDR1 and CDR2 from the germline V gene are WNHNN and SYGVQD (reference sequence). The CDR3 sequence is CASSAGQRMNTEAFF. The CDR3 DNA is TGCGCCAGCAGTGCGGGACAGAGAATGAACACTGAAGCTTTCTTT.

The J gene is TRBJ2-5, the V gene TRBV7-8, with D possibly matching TRBD2 (6 bases). CDR3 length: 17 residues. V lost 5 bases and J lost 4, with 23 bases in between. Germline V gene lookup returns CDR1 SGHVS and CDR2 FQNEAQ. The chain's CDR3 is CASSPRPRDSSGETQYF. CDR3 nucleotides: TGTGCCAGCAGCCCGCGACCTAGGGACTCCTCCGGAGAGACCCAGTACTTC. Variable domain in full (rest from reference TRBV7-8 and TRBJ2-5): GAGVSQSPRYKVAKRGQDVALRCDPISGHVSLFWYQQALGQGPEFLTYFQNEAQLDKSGLPSDRFFAERPEGSVSTLKIQRTQQEDSAVYLCASSPRPRDSSGETQYFGPGTRLLVL.

V usage is TRBV4-1 and J usage is TRBJ2-5; TRBD2 matches at 16 bases. Per germline, CDR1 MGHRA and CDR2 YSYEKL. The CDR3 runs to 21 residues. V trimming: 1 base; J trimming: 5 bases; junction bases outside the gene matches: 16. CDR3 protein: CASSQAPGLAGGPGKWETQYF. The CDR3 bases are TGCGCCAGCAGCCAAGCTCCGGGACTAGCGGGAGGGCCGGGTAAGTGGGAGACCCAGTACTTC.

The chain couples TRBV7-2 to TRBJ2-5; TRBD2 is a possible D gene (6 bases). Trimming pared 5 bases from V and 5 bases from J, leaving 15 bases between. The length of the CDR3 is 14 residues. Germline CDR1 SGHTA, CDR2 FQGNSA. CDR3 region: CASSPDLARETQYF. CDR3 coding DNA: TGTGCCAGCAGCCCTGATCTAGCGAGGGAGACCCAGTACTTC. Filled out from reference TRBV7-2 and TRBJ2-5, the complete variable domain reads GAGVSQSPSNKVTEKGKDVELRCDPISGHTALYWYRQSLGQGLEFLIYFQGNSAPDKSGLPSDRFSAERTGGSVSTLTIQRTQQEDSAVYLCASSPDLARETQYFGPGTRLLVL.

In this sample, this clone turned up once. The CDR3 is CASSVTGTGNYEQYF. CDR3 nucleotides: TGTGCCAGCAGCGTAACCGGGACAGGAAACTACGAGCAGTACTTC. The V and J genes are TRBV9 and TRBJ2-7, with TRBD1 matching over 8 bases. This CDR3 is built from 15 residues. J was trimmed by 3 bases and V by 1 base; bases with no gene match: 6. From germline, CDR1 is SGDLS and CDR2 YYNGEE.

The rearrangement joins TRBV29-1 to TRBJ1-1; D is unclear. Germline CDR1 reads SQVTM; CDR2 reads ANQGSEA. CDR3 length: 10 residues. V lost 7 bases to trimming and J lost 11 bases, with 14 bases between them. The CDR3 spells CSARAGGAFF. The CDR3, as DNA: TGCAGCGCCCGCGCAGGTGGGGCTTTCTTT.

The chain couples TRBV7-9 to TRBJ2-3, with TRBD1 identical over 10 bases. CDR1 and CDR2 from the germline V gene are SEHNR and FQNEAQ (reference sequence). The CDR3 loop spans 15 amino acids. The junction had 7 bases not matched to a gene; V was cut back by 4 bases and J by 6 bases. The CDR3 spells CASSWTGGDGDTQYF. The CDR3 bases are TGTGCCAGCAGCTGGACAGGGGGTGACGGGGATACGCAGTATTTT.

The chain has TRBV7-9 and TRBJ1-1; D is uncertain. Germline loops: CDR1 SEHNR, CDR2 FQNEAQ (reference sequence). V was pared by 5 bases and J by 1 base, with 8 bases between. The CDR3 consists of 13 residues. The CDR3 loop is CASSLVENTEAFF. DNA of the CDR3: TGTGCCAGCAGCCTTGTGGAGAACACTGAAGCTTTCTTT.

The gene calls are TRBV6-5 and TRBJ1-4; 9 nucleotides match TRBD1. V trimming: 0 bases; J trimming: 6 bases; junction bases outside the gene matches: 2. Germline CDR1 and CDR2: MNHEY and SVGAGI. This CDR3 comprises 15 residues. The CDR3 protein is CASSYSGQGDEKLFF. CDR3 coding DNA: TGTGCCAGCAGTTACTCGGGACAGGGTGATGAAAAACTGTTTTTT.

In its sample, this clone was seen once. The genes are TRBV5-1 and TRBJ2-7; 11 bases line up with TRBD2. The CDR3 consists of 17 residues. CDR1 and CDR2 from the germline V gene are SGHRS and YFSETQ. Trimming removed 0 bases from V and 6 bases from J; junction bases left unmatched: 11. CDR3 protein: CASSLGFNSGRAREQYF. The DNA of the CDR3 is TGCGCCAGCAGCTTGGGTTTCAATAGCGGGAGGGCCCGCGAGCAGTACTTC.

The J gene is TRBJ2-7, the V gene TRBV9; 8 bases are shared with TRBD2. V dropped 3 bases and J dropped 3; count of bases not matched to a gene: 11. CDR3 length: 16 residues. The germline V gene encodes CDR1 SGDLS and CDR2 YYNGEE. In nucleotides, the CDR3 is TGTGCCAGCAGCGAACGTACGGGACTAGGGAACTACGAGCAGTACTTC. This gives the protein CASSERTGLGNYEQYF.

The genes are TRBV5-4 and TRBJ2-7; 11 bases agree with TRBD2. Looked up from germline, CDR1 is SGHNT and CDR2 is YYREEE (reference sequence). V lost 4 bases, J lost 5 bases, and 8 bases stayed unmatched. The CDR3 sequence is 15 residues long. CDR3 sequence: CASSQGLADVNEQYF. The CDR3, as DNA: TGTGCCAGCAGCCAGGGACTAGCGGACGTCAACGAGCAGTACTTC.

The rearrangement joins TRBV12-1 to TRBJ1-2. TRBV12-1 is a pseudogene locus. The CDR3 totals 17 residues. The CDR3 DNA sequence: TGTGCCAGCAGCTTTGTTATCGGAACGGAGGGGACGCGGGGCTACACCTTC. Amino acid sequence: CASSFVIGTEGTRGYTF.

The V and J genes are TRBV2 and TRBJ2-3; 13 positions match TRBD2. The CDR3 spans 18 residues. The germline CDR1 and CDR2 sequences are SNHLY and FYNNEI. V shed 4 bases, J shed 4 bases, and the junction held 11 bases outside the gene matches. CDR3 sequence: CASSGIRLAGGGADTQYF. CDR3 in DNA: TGTGCCAGCAGTGGGATCCGACTAGCGGGAGGAGGGGCAGATACGCAGTATTTT.